Following are 3 T cell receptor beta chains from one sample sequenced in a study of tumor and adjacent non-tumor tissue in lung cancer. TCRbeta libraries were built with three rounds of nested PCR, modified from ARM-PCR. TCRdb independently ran MiXCR on the multiplex PCR reads; one entry per CDR3 protein. The sample consists of some 47,000 distinct CDR3 sequences, roughly three fifths of them appearing once. The template was RNA from unsorted bulk tissue. This non-tumor lung sample came from over 3 cm beyond the tumor edge. Material: distant non-tumor lung tissue. These receptors were obtained from a woman aged 35 to 49 with non-small cell lung cancer.

This clonotype was counted at least ten times. The chain combines TRBV5-1 with TRBJ2-5; D gene uncertain. Germline assignment: CDR1 SGHRS and CDR2 YFSETQ. The CDR3 sequence is 14 residues long. Trimming shortened V by 0 bases and J by 5 bases, and 11 bases separated the two germline ends. Here the CDR3 reads CASSLAKGWETQYF. The CDR3, as DNA: TGCGCCAGCAGCTTGGCCAAGGGCTGGGAGACCCAGTACTTC.

Details on this clonotype: One junction end disagrees with the germline gene, perhaps due to a read error. This sequence joins TRBV4-1 and TRBJ2-3; 9 positions match TRBD1. This CDR3 region has 18 residues. CDR1 is MGHRA and CDR2 is YSYEKL in the germline V gene. The CDR3 protein is CARSQDEETGGSTDTQYF. DNA of the CDR3: TGCGCCAGGAGCCAAGATGAAGAGACAGGGGGGTCCACAGATACGCAGTATTTT.

With respect to this clonotype: Given a much more abundant clone one base away, this may be a read error. The J gene is TRBJ2-5, the V gene TRBV7-9; D remains ambiguous. Germline V CDR1 and CDR2: SEHNR, FQNEAQ (reference sequence). The CDR3 loop spans 16 amino acids. CDR3 nucleotide sequence: TGTACCAGCAGCTTAGGATTTGGCCCCCAAGGGGAGACCCAGTACTTC. Encoded protein: CTSSLGFGPQGETQYF. Full variable domain (outside the CDR3, taken from reference TRBV7-9 and TRBJ2-5): DTGVSQNPRHKITKRGQNVTFRCDPISEHNRLYWYRQTLGQGPEFLTYFQNEAQLEKSRLLSDRFSAERPKGSFSTLEIQRTEQGDSAMYLCTSSLGFGPQGETQYFGPGTRLLVL.